This is a list of T cell receptor beta chains from one sample in a study of CD8 T cells in Susac syndrome. TCRdb processed the immunoSEQ multiplex PCR reads anew with MiXCR; each CDR3 protein has one entry. The sample holds 150,000 or so distinct CDR3 sequences, under 95% seen once. The source material was CD4+ T cells from PBMCs. The receptors come from a human donor in good health. The CDR3 runs from the conserved cysteine through the conserved F or W. The D gene is left open where the match is weak. Clone size, where shown, is once, few, many, or a class for clones that have expanded.

>-|TRBV19|-|TRBJ2-3
TGTGCCACCGATATGCGGCGGGGGCTCCTCGGGACTAATACGCAGTATTTT
CATDMRRGLLGTNTQYF
>once|TRBV14|TRBD1|TRBJ1-1
TGTGCCAGCAGCTCCTCTCCGGGACAGGCGAACACTGAAGCTTTCTTT
CASSSSPGQANTEAFF
>-|TRBV18|-|TRBJ2-1
TGTGCCAGCTCACCTCAAGGAGTGAGGCAGTTCTTC
CASSPQGVRQFF
>-|TRBV20-1|TRBD1|TRBJ2-5
TGCAGTGCTAGCCAGACAGGGGACCTCCAAGAGACCCAGTACTTC
CSASQTGDLQETQYF
>-|TRBV3-1|-|TRBJ1-1
TGTGCCAGCAGCCAAGATCAGTGGAACACTGAAGCTTTCTTT
CASSQDQWNTEAFF
>few|TRBV29-1|-|TRBJ2-7
TGCAGCGTCGTAATTACAGGTTACGAGCAGTACTTC
CSVVITGYEQYF
>-|TRBV20-1|-|TRBJ1-2
TGCAGTGCTAGACCTCTCGTCGTAGTTTCCTATGGCTACACCTTC
CSARPLVVVSYGYTF
>-|TRBV10-3|-|TRBJ2-7
TGTGCCATCATGGGTTCGCCCCCCTACGAGCAGTACTTC
CAIMGSPPYEQYF
>once|TRBV5-1|TRBD1|TRBJ1-1
TGCGCCAGCAGCCCCCGGGACAGGGTGAACACTGAAGCTTTCTTT
CASSPRDRVNTEAFF
>few|TRBV29-1|-|TRBJ1-1
TGCAGCCTTTATCGGGTGAACACTGAAGCTTTCTTT
CSLYRVNTEAFF
>few|TRBV28|-|TRBJ2-7
TGTGCCAGCAGCCCCCCGGGCTACGAGCAGTACTTC
CASSPPGYEQYF
>-|TRBV5-1|TRBD1|TRBJ2-5
TGCGCCAGCAGCTTGGAAGGGACAGCGCAAGAGACCCAGTACTTC
CASSLEGTAQETQYF
>once|TRBV20-1|-|TRBJ2-7
TGCAGTGCTAGAGAACGAGGGGGGAAAAACTACGAGCAGTACTTC
CSARERGGKNYEQYF
>-|TRBV10-3|-|TRBJ2-3
TGTGCCACCTGGACTACTAGCACAGATACGCAGTATTTT
CATWTTSTDTQYF
>few|TRBV7-9|-|TRBJ1-5
TGTGCCAGCAGCTTAATCAATCAGCCCCAGCATTTT
CASSLINQPQHF
>-|TRBV19|TRBD1|TRBJ1-5
TGTGCCAGTACCTCGGGACAGTTTAGGGATCAGCCCCAGCATTTT
CASTSGQFRDQPQHF
>-|TRBV11-2|-|TRBJ2-4
TGTGCCAGCAGCTTAGATGGAAGGGGTGACATTCAGTACTTC
CASSLDGRGDIQYF
>-|TRBV10-2|-|TRBJ2-7
TGCGCCAGCAGTGATCTCATATCCAACGAGCAGTACTTC
CASSDLISNEQYF
>-|TRBV28|-|TRBJ1-2
TGTGCCAGCAGTTTATGGCAGGGAGGTGGCTACACCTTC
CASSLWQGGGYTF
>-|TRBV6-1|TRBD1|TRBJ1-4
TGTGCCAGCATCTCGACAGGGAGAAAACTGTTTTTT
CASISTGRKLFF
>-|TRBV5-1|-|TRBJ2-5
TGCGCCAGCACGGGACGATTACAAGAGACCCAGTACTTC
CASTGRLQETQYF
>once|TRBV27|TRBD2|TRBJ2-7
TGTGCCAGCAGTTTCGGGTGGGGGGGTTCCGAGCAGTACTTC
CASSFGWGGSEQYF
>-|TRBV6-2/TRBV6-3|-|TRBJ1-5
TGTGCCAGCGACAGTTCATACCAGCCCCAGCATTTT
CASDSSYQPQHF
>-|TRBV14|-|TRBJ1-6
TGTGCCAGCAGCGATTTCGGGGGCTCCTATAATTCACCCCTCCACTTT
CASSDFGGSYNSPLHF
>-|TRBV4-1|-|TRBJ1-2
TGCGCCAGCAGCCCTCGGGACACCTATGGCTACACCTTC
CASSPRDTYGYTF
>once|TRBV20-1|-|TRBJ2-1
TGCAGTGCTAGTATCCCCCTCTACAATGAGCAGTTCTTC
CSASIPLYNEQFF
>-|TRBV3-1|-|TRBJ2-5
TGTGCCAGCAGCCCGTACAGGGGGGCGGGGGGAGAGACCCAGTACTTC
CASSPYRGAGGETQYF